This T cell receptor beta chain was sequenced during a study of human T cells and chemical hapten exposure. Study-level information: The variation in per-sample TCR yields arose mainly from small differences in pooled library volumes. The study, taken as a whole, reports: The number of TCRs above 1 in 1000 frequency did not change after DPC sensitization.

This clonotype was seen repeatedly, ten times or more. The target antigen is unknown. V was trimmed by 3 bases and J by 1 base, leaving 8 bases between them. The CDR3 loop spans 14 amino acids. Per the germline V gene, CDR1 is SNHLY and CDR2 is FYNNEI. The time point: pre-sensitization, week 0. This sample's treatment: therapeutic diphenylcyclopropenone sensitization with weekly scalp DPC. It was unfractionated whole blood from which total RNA was extracted. Phlebotomy was performed prior to application of every patch test. TCRdb processed the RACE reads anew with MiXCR; each CDR3 protein has one entry. The sample has tens of thousands of distinct CDR3 sequences, 12% seen once.

The chain links TRBV2 to TRBJ2-3, with D unresolved. The specimen comprised whole blood, sampled in connection with sensitization to the hapten diphenylcyclopropenone (DPC). This TCR was sampled from a woman in her 40s with alopecia areata. Some clones in this sample may be carry-over from other donors' samples. For the CDR3, the DNA is TGTGCCAGCAGTGACCCGGCGGGCACAGATACGCAGTATTTT. Its protein is CASSDPAGTDTQYF. The variable domain in full, with the rest retrieved from reference TRBV2 and TRBJ2-3, is EPEVTQTPSHQVTQMGQEVILRCVPISNHLYFYWYRQILGQKVEFLVSFYNNEISEKSEIFDDQFSVERPDGSNFTLKIRSTKLEDSAMYFCASSDPAGTDTQYFGPGTRLTVL.